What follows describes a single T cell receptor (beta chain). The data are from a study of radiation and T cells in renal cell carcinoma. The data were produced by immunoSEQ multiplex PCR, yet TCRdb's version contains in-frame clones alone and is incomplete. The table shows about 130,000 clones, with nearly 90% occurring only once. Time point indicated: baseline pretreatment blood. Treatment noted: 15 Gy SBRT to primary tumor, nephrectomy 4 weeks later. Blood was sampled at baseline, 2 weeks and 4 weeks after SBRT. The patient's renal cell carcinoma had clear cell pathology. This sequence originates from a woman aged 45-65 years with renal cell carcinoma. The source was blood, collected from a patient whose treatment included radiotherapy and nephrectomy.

The CDR3 reads CASSLAYRERNTQYF. The CDR3 DNA reads as TGTGCCAGCAGCTTAGCCTACAGGGAAAGGAATACGCAGTATTTT. The rearrangement links TRBV7-8 to TRBJ2-3; perhaps TRBD1 as D (6 bases). Trimming stripped 0 bases from V and 7 bases from J, with 14 bases between. The V gene's germline CDR1 is SGHVS and CDR2 FQNEAQ. The CDR3 has 15 residues.